The 10 T cell receptor beta chains presented below share a single source sample, sequenced in a study of CD8 T cells in ankylosing spondylitis. TCRdb itself ran the 5' RACE reads through MiXCR, one entry per CDR3 protein. This table has under 300,000 distinct CDR3 sequences, around 10% appearing once. The sample comprised blood, either unsorted or a sorted T cell fraction (not recorded which). The receptors stem from a male donor with ankylosing spondylitis or in good health (not recorded which).

This clonotype was seen repeatedly, ten times or more. V and J are TRBV24-1 and TRBJ2-2, with D uncertain. Germline CDR1 is KGHDR and CDR2 is SFDVKD. The CDR3 covers 13 residues. V lost 4 bases and J 7 bases, leaving 9 bases between the germline ends. This CDR3 reads CATSETWDGELFF. CDR3 DNA: TGTGCCACCAGTGAGACCTGGGACGGGGAGCTGTTTTTT.

This clonotype came up many times. J is TRBJ1-1 and V is TRBV7-2; perhaps TRBD1 as D (5 bases). The CDR3 covers 16 residues. Germline V gives CDR1 SGHTA, CDR2 FQGNSA. Trimming stripped 1 base from V and 0 bases from J, with 12 bases between. The CDR3 region is CASSLDLIGVNTEAFF. The CDR3 DNA follows: TGTGCCAGCAGCTTAGACCTGATAGGGGTGAACACTGAAGCTTTCTTT.

The rearrangement uses TRBV3-1 and TRBJ2-2; D is unresolved. V lost 1 base and J lost 1, with 4 bases in between. CDR1 and CDR2 (germline): LGHDT, YNNKEL (reference sequence). CDR3 length: 14 amino acids. CDR3 in DNA: TGTGCCAGCAGCCAAGGAAGGAACACCGGGGAGCTGTTTTTT. It translates to CASSQGRNTGELFF. The variable domain in full, completed from reference TRBV3-1 and TRBJ2-2, reads DTAVSQTPKYLVTQMGNDKSIKCEQNLGHDTMYWYKQDSKKFLKIMFSYNNKELIINETVPNRFSPKSPDKAHLNLHINSLELGDSAVYFCASSQGRNTGELFFGEGSRLTVL.

This clonotype was seen repeatedly, ten times or more. This rearrangement joins TRBV12-5 to TRBJ2-7; D is ambiguous. There are 12 residues in the CDR3. Germline V gene lookup returns CDR1 LGHNT and CDR2 FRNRAP. The V gene lost 6 bases and the J gene lost 4 bases, with 10 bases spanning the gap. The CDR3: CASGPLGYEQYF. CDR3 in DNA: TGTGCTAGTGGCCCGCTCGGGTACGAGCAGTACTTC.

This clonotype was seen ten or more times. The V and J genes are TRBV5-1 and TRBJ1-4, with D uncertain. Trimming shortened V by 5 bases and J by 5 bases, and 7 bases separated the two germline ends. CDR3 length: 12 residues. Germline CDR1 SGHRS, CDR2 YFSETQ. The CDR3 DNA reads TGCGCCAGCAGACAGATGAATGAAAAACTGTTTTTT. Translated: CASRQMNEKLFF.

There are many counts of this clonotype. The chain couples TRBV20-1 to TRBJ2-5; D uncertain. Germline CDR1 is DFQATT and CDR2 is SNEGSKA (reference sequence). The length of the CDR3 is 11 residues. CDR3 protein: CGGQHQETQYF. CDR3 DNA: TGCGGCGGCCAGCATCAAGAGACCCAGTACTTC.

At least ten counts were recorded for this clonotype. The rearrangement links TRBV7-8 to TRBJ1-1; D might be TRBD1 (5 bases). Trimming took off 5 bases at V and 3 bases at J, with 16 bases between the two ends. This CDR3 spans 15 amino acids. The germline CDR1 and CDR2 sequences are SGHVS and FQNEAQ. CDR3 residues: CASSLLGLGDTEAFF. The CDR3 region has the DNA TGTGCCAGCAGCCTTCTGGGGTTGGGGGACACTGAAGCTTTCTTT.

This clonotype was observed many times. The CDR3, as DNA: TGTGCCAGCAGTTACTTCCAGGGGAGCGGGACCTACAATGAGCAGTTCTTC. Translating gives CASSYFQGSGTYNEQFF. The V gene is TRBV6-5, the J gene TRBJ2-1; D is possibly TRBD2 (7 bases). Trimming removed 1 base from V and 2 bases from J, with 15 bases in between. CDR1 is MNHEY, CDR2 SVGAGI, per germline. This CDR3 is 17 amino acids long.

At least ten counts were recorded for this clonotype. The rearrangement links TRBV6-1 to TRBJ1-2; tentatively, D is TRBD1 (6 bases). The CDR3 runs 16 residues. Germline CDR1 reads MNHNS; CDR2 reads SASEGT. V was pared by 6 bases and J by 3 bases, with 20 bases between. CDR3 amino acids: CASRIGRGAGDYGYTF. In DNA form, the CDR3 reads TGTGCCAGCAGAATAGGTCGGGGGGCTGGGGACTATGGCTACACCTTC.

This rearrangement joins TRBV10-3 to TRBJ1-1; D is uncertain. Trimming removed 10 bases from V and 3 bases from J, with 18 bases in between. The CDR3 consists of 14 residues. Germline-derived CDR1 and CDR2 are ENHRY and SYGVKD. The CDR3 spells CATRRSAPDTEAFF. The CDR3, as DNA: TGTGCCACACGGCGGTCCGCCCCAGACACTGAAGCTTTCTTT.